This T cell receptor beta chain was recovered during a study of vaccination and CD4 T cells after COVID-19 (dated by TCRdb to between 2021 and 2024). With regard to the full study: The convalescent cohort included six males and four females, with two Hispanic individuals, seven Caucasians, two Asians and one multiracial person. Participants got two doses of the Pfizer-BioNTech BNT162b2 vaccine (n=8) or two doses of the Moderna mRNA-1273 vaccine (n=2). Post-COVID blood samples were collected from convalescent patients a median of roughly 100 days after diagnosis, with a range of roughly 35 to 161 days. Post-vaccine blood samples were collected a median of around 70 days after the second vaccine dose, ranging from about 13 to 241 days. The cultures were stimulated with overlapping spike peptide pools from SARS-CoV-2 and from the common cold coronaviruses HCoV-NL63, HCoV-OC43 and HCoV-229E. Control cultures used a CEFX viral epitope pool as positive control, an HIV-1 Nef peptide pool as negative control, or no peptide. In under twelve COVID-19 convalescent patients and a few infection-naive healthy vaccine recipients, researchers compared the spike-specific CD4+ TCR repertoire from before mRNA vaccination with the repertoire from after. An earlier paper using these donors assessed, at the TCR clonotype level, memory CD4+ T cell crossreactivity between SARS-CoV-2 and common cold coronavirus spike proteins. What the authors observed across the whole study: The median count of SARS-CoV-2-reactive clonotypes went up from 21 after infection to more than 30 after vaccination, although the change was not significant. Only a relatively small number of convalescent patients were included in the study, and early timepoints following natural infection were not analyzed. Of the vaccine-specific clones in convalescent patients, 304 of 307, or nearly all, reacted only to SARS-CoV-2 spike and did not cross-react with common cold coronaviruses. In convalescent patients, a median 86.3% of post-vaccine SARS-CoV-2-reactive clones were detected only after vaccination, and vaccine-specific priming was suggested by this finding.

Libraries were prepared through PCR. At the Johns Hopkins FTIC core, DNA from the cultured CD4+ T cells underwent TCR sequencing with the Oncomine TCR Beta short-read assay. The QIAamp micro DNA kit was used to extract genomic DNA from the cultured CD4+ T cells. Oncomine TCR Beta libraries made from cultured CD4+ T cells were pooled using unique dual indexes and sequenced on an Illumina iSeq 100. Turning to the authors' computational methods: Non-productive sequences were filtered out, and CDR3s that did not start with C, did not end with F or W, or were shorter than 7 amino acids were discarded. Antigen-specific clonotypes were identified with the MANAFEST web application by comparing peptide-stimulated wells with reference and other culture wells. For a clone to be called positive, the clone needed an FDR below 0.05, an odds ratio above 5, and a productive frequency above 0.1% in at least two of three replicate wells. A clonotype was classed as cross-reactive if the clonotype showed significant expansion both in SARS-CoV-2 spike wells and in at least one common cold coronavirus spike condition. Levenshtein distances (stringdist) and unrooted phylogenetic trees (ape) in R version 3.6.1 were used to assess CDR3 homology. TCRdb cleaned the public reads at Q25 with fastp, built clones with MiXCR and kept in-frame beta chains. Entries that share a CDR3 protein sequence are merged under the most common genes and DNA. TCRdb, not the authors, supplied the V and J calls. The sample records 5,000 to 6,000 distinct CDR3 sequences, less than 40% of which are singletons. The ten largest make up more than 25% of the sample.

Note on this clonotype: It lacks a known antigen. Base qualities are missing; no much larger clone stands one base away.

The germline V gene provides CDR1 MNHNS and CDR2 SASEGT. From its cysteine to its phenylalanine, the CDR3 spans 13 amino acids. Kept here is only the CDR3 DNA, which spans 39 bases and is read in frame from base 1. V is pared back by 3 bases and J by 0 bases, with 4 bases lying between the germline termini. The treatment or condition tag for this specimen amounts to: approximately 9-day PBMC culture with coronavirus spike peptide pools or control peptides (ViraFEST assay). CD4+ T cells from unexposed donors were collected before the COVID-19 pandemic (2011-2018). To expand antigen-specific T cells with peptide pools and then pick out the expanded clonotypes through TCR sequencing, the study relied on the ViraFEST assay. Each well held about 1.8 million PBMCs cultured with around 9 ug/ml peptide pools in IMDM containing roughly 5% human AB serum and approximately 10 IU/ml IL-2. On days 3 and 7, half of the culture medium was replaced with fresh IL-2-containing medium. CD4+ T cells were isolated after roughly nine days of culture through negative selection using the EasySep CD4+ T cell isolation kit. As far as cell numbers permitted, CD4+ T cells from unexposed donors were tested for reactivity against SARS-CoV-2 S and N as well as four spike pools from common cold coronaviruses. PBMCs were separated from whole blood using Ficoll-Paque Plus gradient centrifugation and then either used fresh or cryopreserved at -140C. Each culture condition was generally run in triplicate wells. The leukapheresis product used for the unexposed donors was purchased from a commercial source.

Sequencing was performed on CD4+ T cells from blood, cultured in vitro. This receptor was obtained from a human donor in good health. Recombination joined TRBV6-1 with TRBJ2-3; the D gene identity is not certain. The nucleotide sequence is TGTGCCAGCAGTGAGGGGAGCACAGATACGCAGTATTTT. It codes for CASSEGSTDTQYF.